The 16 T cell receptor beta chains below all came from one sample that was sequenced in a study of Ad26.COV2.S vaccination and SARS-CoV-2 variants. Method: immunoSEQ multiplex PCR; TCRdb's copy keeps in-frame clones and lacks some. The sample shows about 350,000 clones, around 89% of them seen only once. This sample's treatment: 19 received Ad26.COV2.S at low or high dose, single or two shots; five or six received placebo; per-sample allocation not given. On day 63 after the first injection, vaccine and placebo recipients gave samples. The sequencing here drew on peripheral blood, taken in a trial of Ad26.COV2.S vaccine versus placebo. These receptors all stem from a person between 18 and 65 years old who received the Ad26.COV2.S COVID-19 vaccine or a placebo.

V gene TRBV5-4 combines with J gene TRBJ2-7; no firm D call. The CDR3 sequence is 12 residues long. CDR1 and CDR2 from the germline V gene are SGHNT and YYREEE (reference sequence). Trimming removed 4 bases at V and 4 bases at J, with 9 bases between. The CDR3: CASSAVGYEQYF. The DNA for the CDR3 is TGTGCCAGCAGCGCGGTGGGGTACGAGCAGTACTTC.

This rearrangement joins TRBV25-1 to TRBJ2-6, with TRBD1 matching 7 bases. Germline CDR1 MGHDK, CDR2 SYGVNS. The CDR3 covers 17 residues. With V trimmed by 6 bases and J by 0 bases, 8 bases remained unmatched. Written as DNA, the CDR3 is TGTGCCAGCAGAAAGACAGGGCCAATCTCTGGGGCCAACGTCCTGACTTTC. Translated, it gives CASRKTGPISGANVLTF.

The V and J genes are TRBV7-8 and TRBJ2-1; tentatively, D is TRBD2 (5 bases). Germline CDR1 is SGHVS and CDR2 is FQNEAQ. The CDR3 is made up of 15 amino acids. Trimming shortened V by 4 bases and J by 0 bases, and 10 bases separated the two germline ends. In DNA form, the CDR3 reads TGTGCCAGCAGCTCGGACTCGAGCTCCTACAATGAGCAGTTCTTC. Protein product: CASSSDSSSYNEQFF.

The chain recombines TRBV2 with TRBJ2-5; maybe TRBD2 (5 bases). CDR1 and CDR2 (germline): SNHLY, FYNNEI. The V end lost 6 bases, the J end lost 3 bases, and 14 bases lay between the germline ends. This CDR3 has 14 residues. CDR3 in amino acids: CASSPLGGEETQYF. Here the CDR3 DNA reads TGTGCCAGCAGCCCGCTTGGAGGAGAAGAGACCCAGTACTTC.

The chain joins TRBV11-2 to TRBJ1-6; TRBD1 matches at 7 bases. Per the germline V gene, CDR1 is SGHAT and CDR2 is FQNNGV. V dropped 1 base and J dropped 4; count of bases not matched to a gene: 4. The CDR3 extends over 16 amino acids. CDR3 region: CASSLVLGQYNSPLHF. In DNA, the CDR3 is TGTGCCAGCAGCTTAGTTTTGGGACAGTATAATTCACCCCTCCACTTT.

The DNA for the CDR3 is TGTGCCAGCCGACAGGGTGTGAATCAGCCCCAGCATTTT. Its protein is CASRQGVNQPQHF. This chain uses TRBV28 with TRBJ1-5; 7 bases align to TRBD1. This CDR3 contains 13 residues. After removal of 8 bases from V and 4 bases from J, the junction contained 5 bases not matched to a gene. Germline V gives CDR1 MDHEN, CDR2 SYDVKM. Using reference TRBV28 and TRBJ1-5 for the parts outside the CDR3, the full variable domain is DVKVTQSSRYLVKRTGEKVFLECVQDMDHENMFWYRQDPGLGLRLIYFSYDVKMKEKGDIPEGYSVSREKKERFSLILESASTNQTSMYLCASRQGVNQPQHFGDGTRLSIL.

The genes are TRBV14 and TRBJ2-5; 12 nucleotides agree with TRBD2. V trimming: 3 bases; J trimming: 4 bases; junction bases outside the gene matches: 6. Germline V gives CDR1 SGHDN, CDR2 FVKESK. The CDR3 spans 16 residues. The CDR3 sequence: CASSQARLAGVETQYF. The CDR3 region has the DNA TGTGCCAGCAGCCAGGCGCGACTAGCGGGGGTAGAGACCCAGTACTTC.

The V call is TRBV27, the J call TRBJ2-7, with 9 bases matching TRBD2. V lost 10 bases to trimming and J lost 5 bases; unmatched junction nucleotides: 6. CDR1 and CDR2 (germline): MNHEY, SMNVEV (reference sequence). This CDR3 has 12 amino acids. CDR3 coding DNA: TGTGCCACCGGGGCGGGAGGGAACGAGCAGTACTTC. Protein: CATGAGGNEQYF.

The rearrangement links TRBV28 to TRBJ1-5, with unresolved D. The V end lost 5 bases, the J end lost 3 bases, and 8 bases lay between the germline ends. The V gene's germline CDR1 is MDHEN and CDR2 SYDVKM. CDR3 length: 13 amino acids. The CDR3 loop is CASSLTSNQPQHF. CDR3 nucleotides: TGTGCCAGCAGTCTGACATCCAATCAGCCCCAGCATTTT. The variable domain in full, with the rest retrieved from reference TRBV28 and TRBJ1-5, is DVKVTQSSRYLVKRTGEKVFLECVQDMDHENMFWYRQDPGLGLRLIYFSYDVKMKEKGDIPEGYSVSREKKERFSLILESASTNQTSMYLCASSLTSNQPQHFGDGTRLSIL.

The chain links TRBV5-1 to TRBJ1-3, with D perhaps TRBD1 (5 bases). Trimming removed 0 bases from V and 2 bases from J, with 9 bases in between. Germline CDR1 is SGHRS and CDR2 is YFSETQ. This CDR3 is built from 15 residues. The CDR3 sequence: CASSLVLGAGNTIYF. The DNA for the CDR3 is TGCGCCAGCAGCTTGGTTCTAGGGGCTGGAAACACCATATATTTT.

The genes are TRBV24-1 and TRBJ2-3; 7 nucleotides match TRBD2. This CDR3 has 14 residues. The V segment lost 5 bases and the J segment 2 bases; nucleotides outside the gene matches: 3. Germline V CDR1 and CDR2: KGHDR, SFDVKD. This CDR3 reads CATSVSGATDTQYF. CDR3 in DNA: TGTGCCACCAGTGTGAGCGGGGCCACAGATACGCAGTATTTT.

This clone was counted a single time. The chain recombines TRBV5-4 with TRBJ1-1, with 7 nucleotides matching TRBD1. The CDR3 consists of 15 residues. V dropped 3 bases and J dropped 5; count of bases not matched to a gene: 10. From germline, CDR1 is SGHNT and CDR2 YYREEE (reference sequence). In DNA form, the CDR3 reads TGTGCCAGCAGCTCTCGGACAGGTCGGGGTACTGAAGCTTTCTTT. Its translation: CASSSRTGRGTEAFF.

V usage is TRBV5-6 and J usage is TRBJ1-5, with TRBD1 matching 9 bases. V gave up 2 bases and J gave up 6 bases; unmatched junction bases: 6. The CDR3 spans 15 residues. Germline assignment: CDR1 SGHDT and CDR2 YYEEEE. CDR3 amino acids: CASSFGDRDFQPQHF. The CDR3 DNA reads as TGTGCCAGCAGCTTCGGGGACAGGGATTTTCAGCCCCAGCATTTT.

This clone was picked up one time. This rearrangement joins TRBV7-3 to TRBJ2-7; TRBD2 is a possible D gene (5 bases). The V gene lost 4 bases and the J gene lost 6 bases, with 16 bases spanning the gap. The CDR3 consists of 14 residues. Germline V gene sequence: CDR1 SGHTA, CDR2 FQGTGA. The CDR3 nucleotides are TGTGCCAGCAGCTCCTACTTCACTAGTCGCGAGCAGTACTTC. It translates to CASSSYFTSREQYF.

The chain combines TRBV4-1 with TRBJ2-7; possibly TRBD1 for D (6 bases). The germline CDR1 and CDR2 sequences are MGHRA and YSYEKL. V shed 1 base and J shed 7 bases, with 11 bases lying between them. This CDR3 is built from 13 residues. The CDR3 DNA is TGCGCCAGCAGCCAAGGCAGGCAGGGGGAGCAGTACTTC. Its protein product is CASSQGRQGEQYF.

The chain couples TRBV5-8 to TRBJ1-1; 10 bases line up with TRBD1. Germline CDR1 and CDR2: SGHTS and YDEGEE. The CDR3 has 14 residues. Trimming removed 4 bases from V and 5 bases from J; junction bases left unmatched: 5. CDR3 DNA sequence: TGTGCCAGCAGCCCCTGGACAGGGGGGACTGAAGCTTTCTTT. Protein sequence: CASSPWTGGTEAFF.